This T cell receptor (beta chain) emerged from a study of human T cells and chemical hapten exposure. Original handling: Individual samples carried between about 23,224 and 750,000 TCRs, with approximately 100,000 as the median. TCRdb re-called the RACE reads with MiXCR, one entry per CDR3 protein. These V and J calls are TCRdb output, not the study's own analysis. In the table there are 270,000 or so distinct CDR3 sequences, about 7.7% of which are singletons. Specified time point: pre-sensitization, week 0. The treatment was: therapeutic diphenylcyclopropenone sensitization with weekly scalp DPC. The TCR originated in a man aged 18 to 30 with alopecia areata. Some clones in this sample may be carry-over from other donors' samples. The input for sequencing was whole blood, taken in connection with sensitization to the hapten diphenylcyclopropenone (DPC).

This CDR3 is CSATVGGGSYEQYF. In nucleotides, the CDR3 is TGCAGTGCCACAGTTGGTGGCGGATCCTACGAGCAGTACTTC. V usage is TRBV20-1 and J usage is TRBJ2-7; D is uncertain. CDR1 is DFQATT, CDR2 SNEGSKA, per germline (reference sequence). The CDR3 loop spans 14 amino acids. Trimming stripped 6 bases from V and 1 base from J, with 16 bases between.